The 26 T cell receptor beta chains below all came from one sample that was sequenced in a study of cytomegalovirus exposure and HLA in healthy donors (dated 2017 in TCRdb). The library was produced with the immunoSEQ multiplex PCR assay. For the multiplex PCR, a mixture combining 60 forward primers for TCR Vbeta segments and 13 reverse primers for TCR Jbeta segments was used. The table comes from immuneACCESS by way of TCRdb, which keeps in-frame sequences with V and J called. Part of the clones is missing from these tables; in studies checked, under half for an unresolved V gene and the rest for unknown reasons. The sample table shows roughly 150,000 clones, and almost 75% are seen once. The ten largest clones capture under 7% of the sample. Sequenced sample: PBMCs. These receptors were taken from a woman between 18 and 29 years old in good health and CMV-seropositive.

This chain uses TRBV5-4 with TRBJ2-2; 11 nucleotides align to TRBD2. Germline V gives CDR1 SGHNT, CDR2 YYREEE (reference sequence). The CDR3 is made up of 18 amino acids. J lost 4 bases, V lost 4 bases, and 12 bases had no gene match. CDR3 sequence (DNA): TGTGCCAGCAGCCCATTAACCGGACTAGCGGGCGGCACCGGGGAGCTGTTTTTT. It yields the protein CASSPLTGLAGGTGELFF.

This clone has just a few counts. The V gene is TRBV15, the J gene TRBJ2-1; 7 nucleotides line up with TRBD1. The V and J ends lost 2 bases and 1 base, in that order; junction bases with no gene match: 2. Germline V gene sequence: CDR1 LNHNV, CDR2 YYDKDF (reference sequence). The CDR3 contains 15 residues. The CDR3 loop is CATSRRQGSYNEQFF. The CDR3 coding sequence is TGTGCCACCAGCAGAAGACAGGGTTCCTACAATGAGCAGTTCTTC.

V gene TRBV18 combines with J gene TRBJ1-1; 7 bases are a match to TRBD1. The germline gives CDR1 KGHSH, CDR2 LQKENI. This CDR3 is built from 15 residues. Trimming removed 5 bases from V and 0 bases from J; junction bases left unmatched: 6. For the CDR3, the DNA is TGTGCCAGCTCATCGGACAGGTCTATGAACACTGAAGCTTTCTTT. It is translated as CASSSDRSMNTEAFF.

This chain links TRBV5-1 with TRBJ1-2; 7 bases match TRBD1. The V gene's germline CDR1 is SGHRS and CDR2 YFSETQ. V shed 0 bases, J shed 6 bases, and the junction held 2 bases outside the gene matches. This CDR3 contains 13 residues. CDR3 protein: CASSLATGDGYTF. DNA for the CDR3: TGCGCCAGCAGCTTGGCCACAGGGGATGGCTACACCTTC.

This clone occurred a few times. The identical CDR3 is also encoded by other nucleotide sequences in the sample. V gene TRBV7-9 combines with J gene TRBJ2-7; no definite D call. CDR1 is SEHNR, CDR2 FQNEAQ, per germline (reference sequence). The CDR3 totals 14 residues. With 1 base removed from V and 0 bases from J, the gap between germline ends came to 7 bases. The CDR3 region is CASSLGFSSYEQYF. CDR3 in DNA: TGTGCCAGCAGCTTAGGATTTAGCTCCTACGAGCAGTACTTC.

This clone was observed a handful of times. This chain uses TRBV7-2 with TRBJ1-3; 7 bases agree with TRBD1. V shed 7 bases and J 4 bases; nucleotides not matched to a gene: 10. Germline loops: CDR1 SGHTA, CDR2 FQGNSA. CDR3 length: 15 amino acids. CDR3 amino acids: CASTITGVKGNTIYF. The CDR3 region has the DNA TGTGCCAGCACCATCACAGGGGTAAAAGGAAACACCATATATTTT.

The rearrangement links TRBV15 to TRBJ2-1, with D tentatively TRBD2 (5 bases). The CDR3 is 15 residues long. The V end lost 0 bases, the J end lost 3 bases, and 9 bases lay between the germline ends. Germline loops: CDR1 LNHNV, CDR2 YYDKDF (reference sequence). The CDR3 reads CATSREKRSYNEQFF. The CDR3 nucleotides read TGTGCCACCAGCAGAGAGAAGCGGAGCTACAATGAGCAGTTCTTC.

The rearrangement links TRBV5-4 to TRBJ2-7; 7 positions match TRBD2. CDR1 SGHNT and CDR2 YYREEE come from the germline V gene (reference sequence). Trimming at V came to 4 bases and at J to 3 bases, leaving 10 bases not matched to a gene. The CDR3 covers 15 residues. In DNA, the CDR3 is TGTGCCAGCAGCCTCGGGGAAGCGGGGATCTACGAGCAGTACTTC. It is translated as CASSLGEAGIYEQYF.

The chain is built from TRBV5-1 and TRBJ2-5; D is possibly TRBD2 (6 bases). The closer fit of TRBJ2-7 to the DNA end suggests the J call may be wrong. Per germline, CDR1 SGHRS and CDR2 YFSETQ. The CDR3 has 15 residues. In DNA form, the CDR3 reads TGCGCCAGCACCTGGGGGGACGGACTCTCCTACGAGCAGTACTTC. Amino acids: CASTWGDGLSYEQYF.

This clone was detected only a few times. The chain links TRBV30 to TRBJ1-2; 7 positions match TRBD1. Losses at the gene ends were 3 bases for V and 0 bases for J; bases not matched to a gene: 7. CDR1 and CDR2 (germline): GTSNPN, SVGIG (reference sequence). The CDR3 consists of 15 residues. The chain's CDR3 is CAWRRDSEANYGYTF. The CDR3 DNA sequence: TGTGCCTGGAGACGGGACAGCGAAGCTAACTATGGCTACACCTTC.

The chain combines TRBV27 with TRBJ1-1; D call uncertain. Germline CDR1 MNHEY, CDR2 SMNVEV (reference sequence). This CDR3 is built from 13 residues. The V end lost 2 bases, the J end lost 5 bases, and 9 bases lay between the germline ends. The DNA for the CDR3 is TGTGCCAGCAGTTTAATGCGGTGGACTGAAGCTTTCTTT. Its protein product is CASSLMRWTEAFF.

On this clone itself: At the DNA level, this CDR3 is encoded by other sequences in the same sample as well. The V gene is TRBV6-5, the J gene TRBJ2-2; TRBD2 aligns across 7 bases. CDR3 length equals 14 residues. V shed 2 bases, J shed 5 bases, and the junction held 2 bases outside the gene matches. Germline V gives CDR1 MNHEY, CDR2 SVGAGI. The CDR3 DNA is TGTGCCAGCAGTTACGGGGGAGGGACCGGGGAGCTGTTTTTT. This gives the protein CASSYGGGTGELFF.

The chain uses TRBV9 and TRBJ2-3; 13 bases line up with TRBD2. V lost 3 bases and J lost 1; bases outside the gene matches: 2. Germline V gene sequence: CDR1 SGDLS, CDR2 YYNGEE. The CDR3 sequence is 16 residues long. This CDR3 is CASSGGTSGGTDTQYF. In DNA, the CDR3 is TGTGCCAGCAGCGGCGGGACTAGCGGGGGCACAGATACGCAGTATTTT.

The chain is built from TRBV5-1 and TRBJ2-7; the D gene is possibly TRBD2 (6 bases). Germline CDR1 reads SGHRS; CDR2 reads YFSETQ. Trimming took off 1 base at V and 6 bases at J, with 17 bases between the two ends. The length of the CDR3 is 15 residues. CDR3 sequence reads: CASSLIAGTRSEQYF. As DNA, the CDR3 is TGCGCCAGCAGCTTGATCGCGGGAACCCGGTCCGAGCAGTACTTC. Drawing the rest from reference TRBV5-1 and TRBJ2-7, the complete variable domain is KAGVTQTPRYLIKTRGQQVTLSCSPISGHRSVSWYQQTPGQGLQFLFEYFSETQRNKGNFPGRFSGRQFSNSRSEMNVSTLELGDSALYLCASSLIAGTRSEQYFGPGTRLTVT.

This rearrangement joins TRBV7-8 to TRBJ1-2; 7 nucleotides match TRBD1. The V and J ends lost 3 bases and 3 bases, in that order; junction bases with no gene match: 13. The CDR3 runs 17 residues. Germline V gene lookup returns CDR1 SGHVS and CDR2 FQNEAQ. The CDR3, as DNA: TGTGCCAGCAGCTTGACCACCGGGACAGCCTCCCACTATGGCTACACCTTC. The encoded protein is CASSLTTGTASHYGYTF. Full variable domain (rest looked up from reference TRBV7-8 and TRBJ1-2): GAGVSQSPRYKVAKRGQDVALRCDPISGHVSLFWYQQALGQGPEFLTYFQNEAQLDKSGLPSDRFFAERPEGSVSTLKIQRTQQEDSAVYLCASSLTTGTASHYGYTFGSGTRLTVV.

This rearrangement joins TRBV13 to TRBJ2-7; tentatively, D is TRBD2 (6 bases). The CDR3 consists of 13 residues. Germline CDR1 and CDR2: PRHDT and FYEKMQ (reference sequence). V dropped 3 bases and J dropped 0 bases, with 6 bases sitting between them. The CDR3 spells CASSLTSSYEQYF. In nucleotides, the CDR3 is TGTGCCAGCAGCTTGACTAGCTCCTACGAGCAGTACTTC.

In this sample, this clone turned up a few times. J is TRBJ1-2 and V is TRBV6-5; possibly TRBD1 for D (6 bases). This CDR3 is 15 amino acids long. Germline CDR1 is MNHEY and CDR2 is SVGAGI. V lost 4 bases, J lost 7 bases, and 19 bases lay in between. The CDR3 loop reads CASSWNTGPLSGYTF. DNA for the CDR3: TGTGCCAGCAGTTGGAACACAGGGCCCCTTAGTGGCTACACCTTC.

This clone was found once. The V and J genes are TRBV15 and TRBJ1-2; TRBD1 aligns across 8 bases. V lost 0 bases to trimming and J lost 4 bases; unmatched junction nucleotides: 4. Germline V gene data show CDR1 as LNHNV and CDR2 as YYDKDF (reference sequence). The CDR3 spans 15 residues. The DNA of the CDR3 is TGTGCCACCAGCAGAGATTCCGGACAGGGCTATGGCTACACCTTC. Protein: CATSRDSGQGYGYTF. The full variable domain, with the rest looked up from reference TRBV15 and TRBJ1-2, is DAMVIQNPRYQVTQFGKPVTLSCSQTLNHNVMYWYQQKSSQAPKLLFHYYDKDFNNEADTPDNFQSRRPNTSFCFLDIRSPGLGDTAMYLCATSRDSGQGYGYTFGSGTRLTVV.

CDR3 residues: CASSYSASGGETEAFF. The CDR3, as DNA: TGTGCCAGCAGTTACTCAGCTTCAGGGGGCGAGACTGAAGCTTTCTTT. This chain connects TRBV6-5 to TRBJ1-1; 8 bases fit TRBD1. The germline V gene has CDR1 MNHEY and CDR2 SVGAGI. The V segment lost 0 bases and the J segment 5 bases; nucleotides outside the gene matches: 8. This CDR3 contains 16 residues.

The chain's CDR3 is CASSSRLKNTEAFF. CDR3 in DNA: TGCGCCAGCAGCTCCCGACTGAAGAACACTGAAGCTTTCTTT. The chain has TRBV4-1 and TRBJ1-1; D remains ambiguous. The CDR3 extends over 14 amino acids. Looked up from germline, CDR1 is MGHRA and CDR2 is YSYEKL. V was shortened by 5 bases and J by 1 base, with 11 bases between the two germline ends.

The CDR3 here is CASSLQGDEQYF. For the CDR3, the DNA is TGTGCCAGCAGCCTACAGGGTGACGAGCAGTACTTC. The V call is TRBV6-6, the J call TRBJ2-5; a weak D match, TRBD1 (6 bases). The J call is in doubt because the DNA end fits TRBJ2-7 better. The CDR3 has 12 residues. Per germline, CDR1 MNHNY and CDR2 SVGAGI (reference sequence).

This chain uses TRBV28 with TRBJ2-4, with unresolved D. The germline CDR1 and CDR2 sequences are MDHEN and SYDVKM. V was trimmed by 4 bases and J by 0 bases, leaving 10 bases between them. The CDR3 is 15 amino acids. The CDR3 sequence is CASSSMTLAKNIQYF. CDR3 in DNA: TGTGCCAGCAGTTCCATGACATTAGCCAAAAACATTCAGTACTTC.

DNA for the CDR3: TGTGCCAGCAGCTTACTCCCAGGGGGCTACACCTTC. Amino acids: CASSLLPGGYTF. The chain links TRBV5-6 to TRBJ1-2, with a possible D match to TRBD1 (5 bases). Trimming took off 2 bases at V and 8 bases at J, with 10 bases between the two ends. The germline V gene encodes CDR1 SGHDT and CDR2 YYEEEE. The CDR3 has 12 amino acids.

This clone was counted a single time. The V call is TRBV15, the J call TRBJ2-1; TRBD1 matches at 8 bases. Germline trimming cut 1 base from V and 8 bases from J; bases unmatched to any gene: 10. The CDR3 has 16 amino acids. The germline gives CDR1 LNHNV, CDR2 YYDKDF (reference sequence). CDR3 DNA: TGTGCCACCAGCAGAGGTATAACAGGGGGGTACGATGAGCAGTTCTTC. This translates into CATSRGITGGYDEQFF.

The V and J genes are TRBV6-5 and TRBJ1-2; D is perhaps TRBD1 (5 bases). Trimming pared 5 bases from V and 7 bases from J, leaving 14 bases between. The CDR3 has 13 residues. The germline gives CDR1 MNHEY, CDR2 SVGAGI. As DNA, the CDR3 is TGTGCCAGCAGTGACAGACTCCTCGGTGGCTACACCTTC. This codes for CASSDRLLGGYTF.

The rearrangement joins TRBV9 to TRBJ1-1; a possible D gene is TRBD1 (5 bases). Germline V lookup: CDR1 SGDLS, CDR2 YYNGEE. V lost 2 bases and J 3 bases, leaving 14 bases between the germline ends. This CDR3 has 15 amino acids. The CDR3 here is CASSVSSGFHTEAFF. Written as DNA, the CDR3 is TGTGCCAGCAGCGTTTCTTCAGGGTTTCACACTGAAGCTTTCTTT.